Following are 17 T cell receptor beta chains from one sample sequenced in a study of graft-versus-host responses after intestinal transplantation. Only in-frame clones appear in the TCRdb table, and some are missing; sequencing was by immunoSEQ multiplex PCR. The sample yields approximately 70,000 clones, roughly 92% seen once. The sample in question was bone marrow, obtained almost 750 days after intestinal transplantation. These receptors were collected from a human patient who received an intestinal transplant, so some T cells may come from the graft donor.

The V gene is TRBV7-6, the J gene TRBJ2-1, with 10 bases aligning to TRBD1. The CDR3 runs 16 residues. After removal of 0 bases from V and 5 bases from J, the junction contained 4 bases not matched to a gene. Looked up from germline, CDR1 is SGHVS and CDR2 is FNYEAQ. The CDR3 nucleotides read TGTGCCAGCAGCTTAGCAGGGACAGGGGAGGACAATGAGCAGTTCTTC. Translating it yields CASSLAGTGEDNEQFF.

The chain uses TRBV25-1 and TRBJ2-1; TRBD2 matches at 10 bases. The CDR3 length is 16 residues. Trimming took 1 base from V and 4 from J; bases not matched to a gene: 4. Germline assignment: CDR1 MGHDK and CDR2 SYGVNS. The CDR3 DNA sequence: TGTGCCAGCAGTGAATTTGGGACTAGCGCATACAATGAGCAGTTCTTC. Its translation is CASSEFGTSAYNEQFF.

This CDR3 is CASSLVGWGRDTNNEQFF. In nucleotides, the CDR3 is TGTGCCAGCAGCTTAGTGGGTTGGGGTAGGGACACTAACAATGAGCAGTTCTTC. The chain uses TRBV7-9 and TRBJ2-1; D is possibly TRBD1 (6 bases). The CDR3 has 18 amino acids. V dropped 1 base and J dropped 5 bases, with 21 bases sitting between them. Germline V lookup: CDR1 SEHNR, CDR2 FQNEAQ (reference sequence).

The V and J genes are TRBV19 and TRBJ1-1; D is unresolved. In germline, CDR1 is LNHDA, CDR2 SQIVND (reference sequence). The CDR3 is made up of 13 amino acids. V gave up 4 bases and J gave up 2 bases, with 8 bases separating them. CDR3 DNA sequence: TGTGCCAGTAGTAGCTTGACAAACACTGAAGCTTTCTTT. As protein: CASSSLTNTEAFF.

The chain employs TRBV27 and TRBJ1-2; D is unclear. CDR3 size: 13 residues. Trimming left V 3 bases short and J 8 bases short, with 13 bases between. The germline V gene encodes CDR1 MNHEY and CDR2 SMNVEV (reference sequence). CDR3 nucleotides: TGTGCCAGCAGTTTCTACAGCGACGGGGGCTACACCTTC. Translating it yields CASSFYSDGGYTF.

The table lists this clone with a few counts. This sequence joins TRBV20-1 and TRBJ1-1; D gene ambiguous. The CDR3 length is 11 residues. Germline V gene sequence: CDR1 DFQATT, CDR2 SNEGSKA (reference sequence). The CDR3 here is CRFAMNTEAFF. The CDR3 DNA follows: TGCAGGTTTGCGATGAACACTGAAGCTTTCTTT.

The V gene is TRBV7-6, the J gene TRBJ2-3, with 7 bases fitting TRBD2. CDR1 is SGHVS and CDR2 is FNYEAQ in the germline V gene. This CDR3 is 14 amino acids long. V was pared by 5 bases and J by 3 bases, with 5 bases of the junction left unmatched. The CDR3 nucleotides read TGTGCCAGCAGCCGGTCGGGGGGAACAGATACGCAGTATTTT. This translates into CASSRSGGTDTQYF. The variable domain in full, completed from reference TRBV7-6 and TRBJ2-3, reads GAGVSQSPRYKVTKRGQDVALRCDPISGHVSLYWYRQALGQGPEFLTYFNYEAQQDKSGLPNDRFSAERPEGSISTLTIQRTEQRDSAMYRCASSRSGGTDTQYFGPGTRLTVL.

The chain employs TRBV7-6 and TRBJ1-2, with 7 nucleotides matching TRBD1. The J segment lost 8 bases and the V segment lost 4 bases, leaving 13 bases of the junction unmatched. The CDR3 is 15 residues long. Germline lookup yields CDR1 SGHVS and CDR2 FNYEAQ. The CDR3, as DNA: TGTGCCAGCAGCTCATCCTTGACAGGGTCGAGCGGCTACACCTTC. It encodes CASSSSLTGSSGYTF. Filled out from reference TRBV7-6 and TRBJ1-2, the complete variable domain reads GAGVSQSPRYKVTKRGQDVALRCDPISGHVSLYWYRQALGQGPEFLTYFNYEAQQDKSGLPNDRFSAERPEGSISTLTIQRTEQRDSAMYRCASSSSLTGSSGYTFGSGTRLTVV.

The chain carries TRBV5-4 and TRBJ2-5; 9 nucleotides align to TRBD1. V was clipped by 0 bases and J by 7 bases; unmatched bases: 1. Germline values: CDR1 SGHNT, CDR2 YYREEE (reference sequence). The CDR3 loop spans 13 amino acids. Here the CDR3 DNA reads TGTGCCAGCAGCTTGGGGACAGGGGCGACCCAGTACTTC. Residues: CASSLGTGATQYF. Variable domain in full (rest from reference TRBV5-4 and TRBJ2-5): ETGVTQSPTHLIKTRGQQVTLRCSSQSGHNTVSWYQQALGQGPQFIFQYYREEENGRGNFPPRFSGLQFPNYSSELNVNALELDDSALYLCASSLGTGATQYFGPGTRLLVL.

This clone has more than one count but fewer than ten. The rearrangement uses TRBV7-9 and TRBJ1-1; D is unresolved. This CDR3 is built from 15 residues. V lost 5 bases to trimming and J lost 6 bases, with 19 bases between them. Per the germline V gene, CDR1 is SEHNR and CDR2 is FQNEAQ (reference sequence). CDR3 sequence (DNA): TGTGCCAGCAGCCCGAGCGTGGGGTATATGGCTGAAGCTTTCTTT. Protein: CASSPSVGYMAEAFF.

V and J are TRBV14 and TRBJ2-1; perhaps TRBD1 as D (6 bases). V lost 8 bases, J lost 3 bases, and 23 bases lay in between. The CDR3 runs to 17 residues. Germline V gene lookup returns CDR1 SGHDN and CDR2 FVKESK. The DNA for the CDR3 is TGTGCCAGCGGTTGGTCAGGACAGAACACTTACTACAATGAGCAGTTCTTC. Its protein is CASGWSGQNTYYNEQFF.

The CDR3 spells CASSLPGGEQFF. In nucleotides, the CDR3 is TGTGCCAGCAGCTTACCGGGGGGTGAGCAGTTCTTC. The V gene is TRBV7-3, the J gene TRBJ2-1; 7 bases are a match to TRBD2. Germline CDR1 SGHTA, CDR2 FQGTGA. The CDR3 covers 12 residues. Trimming cost V 2 bases and J 9 bases; bases outside gene matches: 1.

This chain connects TRBV19 to TRBJ2-3, with 8 bases fitting TRBD1. The CDR3 length is 16 residues. With 6 bases clipped from V and 5 bases from J, the junction kept 13 bases outside the gene matches. Germline CDR1 LNHDA, CDR2 SQIVND (reference sequence). The CDR3 sequence: CASRRWAGGTRDTQYF. The CDR3 region has the DNA TGTGCCAGTAGAAGGTGGGCAGGGGGCACGAGAGATACGCAGTATTTT.

The rearrangement joins TRBV7-3 to TRBJ2-3, with unresolved D. Trimming cost V 5 bases and J 5 bases, with 11 bases left between them. This CDR3 spans 13 amino acids. The germline V gene has CDR1 SGHTA and CDR2 FQGTGA. The CDR3 is CASSNSARDTQYF. DNA for the CDR3: TGTGCCAGCAGCAACTCAGCGAGAGATACGCAGTATTTT. Looking up the rest from reference TRBV7-3 and TRBJ2-3 gives the full variable domain: GAGVSQTPSNKVTEKGKYVELRCDPISGHTALYWYRQSLGQGPEFLIYFQGTGAADDSGLPNDRFFAVRPEGSVSTLKIQRTERGDSAVYLCASSNSARDTQYFGPGTRLTVL.

This chain joins TRBV4-1 and TRBJ1-4; 11 positions match TRBD1. The CDR3 spans 15 residues. Germline loops: CDR1 MGHRA, CDR2 YSYEKL. Losses at the gene ends were 3 bases for V and 6 bases for J; bases not matched to a gene: 3. The CDR3 here is CASSHLGQGDEKLFF. The CDR3 DNA reads TGCGCCAGCAGCCATTTGGGACAGGGGGATGAAAAACTGTTTTTT.

This chain joins TRBV7-3 and TRBJ2-3; TRBD1 matches at 7 bases. The trim removed 5 bases at V and 2 bases at J, leaving 22 bases unmatched. The CDR3 length is 20 residues. CDR1 SGHTA and CDR2 FQGTGA come from the germline V gene. The CDR3 protein is CASSLRGYRGLDLVTDTQYF. The CDR3 DNA is TGTGCCAGCAGCCTACGCGGGTACAGGGGTTTAGACTTAGTCACAGATACGCAGTATTTT.

This chain's CDR3 is CASSWTGQETQYF. The CDR3 DNA is TGTGCCAGCAGCTGGACAGGTCAAGAGACCCAGTACTTC. The gene calls are TRBV7-9 and TRBJ2-5; 7 nucleotides agree with TRBD1. Germline lookup yields CDR1 SEHNR and CDR2 FQNEAQ (reference sequence). The CDR3 has 13 amino acids. Trimming took 4 bases from V and 2 from J; bases not matched to a gene: 1. The complete variable domain, with remaining parts taken from reference TRBV7-9 and TRBJ2-5, reads DTGVSQNPRHKITKRGQNVTFRCDPISEHNRLYWYRQTLGQGPEFLTYFQNEAQLEKSRLLSDRFSAERPKGSFSTLEIQRTEQGDSAMYLCASSWTGQETQYFGPGTRLLVL.